The next 8 T cell receptor beta chains were all read from a single sample in a study of beta chain features in type 1 diabetes. Sequencing targeted expressed TCRB transcripts, as all isolated RNA had been reverse transcribed. The table came from immunoSEQ multiplex PCR; TCRdb's copy has only in-frame clones and leaves some out. The sample carries some 230,000 clones, 9.6% recorded once. The sequencing input was naive CD4+ T cells from blood. The receptors originated from a woman aged 18-29 years in good health.

The chain combines TRBV19 with TRBJ2-1; D is possibly TRBD2 (5 bases). Germline-derived CDR1 and CDR2 are LNHDA and SQIVND (reference sequence). V was trimmed by 6 bases and J by 6 bases, leaving 18 bases between them. This CDR3 has 15 amino acids. The chain's CDR3 is CASSKGPARGNEQFF. CDR3 DNA: TGTGCCAGTAGCAAAGGACCAGCCCGGGGCAATGAGCAGTTCTTC.

This clone was observed a handful of times. The gene calls are TRBV30 and TRBJ2-5, with D perhaps matching TRBD2 (6 bases). V lost 0 bases, J lost 7 bases, and 12 bases lay in between. This CDR3 is built from 13 residues. CDR1 is GTSNPN, CDR2 SVGIG, per germline (reference sequence). CDR3 residues: CAWSVGSGGTQYF. The CDR3 region has the DNA TGTGCCTGGAGTGTAGGTAGCGGCGGGACCCAGTACTTC. The full variable domain, completed using reference TRBV30 and TRBJ2-5, is SQTIHQWPATLVQPVGSPLSLECTVEGTSNPNLYWYRQAAGRGLQLLFYSVGIGQISSEVPQNLSASRPQDRQFILSSKKLLLSDSGFYLCAWSVGSGGTQYFGPGTRLLVL.

The V call is TRBV5-6, the J call TRBJ2-7; D is perhaps TRBD2 (6 bases). V was trimmed by 2 bases and J by 0 bases, leaving 12 bases between them. The CDR3 is 15 amino acids. Germline V gene lookup returns CDR1 SGHDT and CDR2 YYEEEE. CDR3: CASSFPMTSSYEQYF. Written as DNA, the CDR3 is TGTGCCAGCAGCTTCCCTATGACTAGCTCCTACGAGCAGTACTTC.

The sample holds a few counts of this clone. This chain links TRBV4-1 with TRBJ2-7, with 7 bases fitting TRBD1. This CDR3 comprises 16 residues. Germline V CDR1 and CDR2: MGHRA, YSYEKL. V was clipped by 1 base and J by 2 bases; unmatched bases: 8. In DNA, the CDR3 is TGCGCCAGCAGCCAAGTTCTAGGGCAGGGGGCCTACGAGCAGTACTTC. Translated: CASSQVLGQGAYEQYF.

This clone was counted only a few times. This rearrangement joins TRBV5-1 to TRBJ1-6, with 8 nucleotides matching TRBD1. This CDR3 has 17 residues. Germline-derived CDR1 and CDR2 are SGHRS and YFSETQ. The V segment lost 0 bases and the J segment 7 bases; nucleotides outside the gene matches: 9. For the CDR3, the DNA is TGCGCCAGCAGCTTGGGATCGGACAGGGTTGGGAATTCACCCCTCCACTTT. Its translation is CASSLGSDRVGNSPLHF. Full variable domain (remainder filled in from reference TRBV5-1 and TRBJ1-6): KAGVTQTPRYLIKTRGQQVTLSCSPISGHRSVSWYQQTPGQGLQFLFEYFSETQRNKGNFPGRFSGRQFSNSRSEMNVSTLELGDSALYLCASSLGSDRVGNSPLHFGNGTRLTVT.

This clone was detected a few times. This chain links TRBV7-6 with TRBJ2-5, with D perhaps matching TRBD1 (5 bases). Trimming left V 1 base short and J 5 bases short, with 17 bases between. The CDR3 runs 16 residues. Germline V gives CDR1 SGHVS, CDR2 FNYEAQ. The CDR3 DNA sequence: TGTGCCAGCAGCTTAGTTCGCAGGGAAGGTTACGAGACCCAGTACTTC. This sequence encodes CASSLVRREGYETQYF.

This clone has only a few counts. This rearrangement joins TRBV29-1 to TRBJ1-1; a weak D match, TRBD1 (5 bases). Trimming pared 6 bases from V and 4 bases from J, leaving 21 bases between. Germline-derived CDR1 and CDR2 are SQVTM and ANQGSEA. CDR3 length: 15 residues. CDR3: CSVGDPRGLGTEAFF. The CDR3 bases are TGCAGCGTGGGTGACCCAAGGGGTCTGGGCACTGAAGCTTTCTTT.

The V and J genes are TRBV19 and TRBJ1-2; D perhaps matches TRBD1 (6 bases). Trimming cost V 6 bases and J 4 bases, with 18 bases left between them. The length of the CDR3 is 15 residues. Germline V gene data show CDR1 as LNHDA and CDR2 as SQIVND (reference sequence). This CDR3 is CASSPGTSELYGYTF. For the CDR3, the DNA is TGTGCCAGTAGCCCCGGGACATCGGAACTCTATGGCTACACCTTC. Combining the CDR3 with reference TRBV19 and TRBJ1-2 gives the whole variable domain DGGITQSPKYLFRKEGQNVTLSCEQNLNHDAMYWYRQDPGQGLRLIYYSQIVNDFQKGDIAEGYSVSREKKESFPLTVTSAQKNPTAFYLCASSPGTSELYGYTFGSGTRLTVV.